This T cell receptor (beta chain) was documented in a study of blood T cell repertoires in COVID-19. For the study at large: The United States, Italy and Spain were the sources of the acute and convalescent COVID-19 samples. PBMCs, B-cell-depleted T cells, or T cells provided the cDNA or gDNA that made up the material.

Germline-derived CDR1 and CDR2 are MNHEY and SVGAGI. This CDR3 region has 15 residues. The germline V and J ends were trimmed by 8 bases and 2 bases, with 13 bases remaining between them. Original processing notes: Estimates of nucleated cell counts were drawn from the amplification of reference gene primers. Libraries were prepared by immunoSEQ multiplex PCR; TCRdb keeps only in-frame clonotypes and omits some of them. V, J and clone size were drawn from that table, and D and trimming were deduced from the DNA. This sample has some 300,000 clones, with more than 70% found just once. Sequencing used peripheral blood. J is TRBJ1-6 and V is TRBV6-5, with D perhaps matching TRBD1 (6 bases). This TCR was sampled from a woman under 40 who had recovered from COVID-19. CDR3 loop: CASLQGVAYNSPLHF. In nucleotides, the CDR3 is TGTGCCAGCCTACAGGGAGTTGCCTATAATTCACCCCTCCACTTT.